This TCR beta chain comes out of a study of cytomegalovirus exposure and HLA in healthy donors. PCR used 60 Vbeta primers and 13 Jbeta primers. Profiled with immunoSEQ multiplex PCR; TCRdb holds only in-frame clones, not every one. The sample records 150,000 or so clones, about 68% being singletons. The CDR3 is made up of 15 amino acids. Germline V gene data show CDR1 as SGDLS and CDR2 as YYNGEE. V was cut by 4 bases and J by 0 bases, with 14 bases left in between. The receptor was isolated from a female donor in good health and CMV-seronegative. Material: PBMCs. The chain carries TRBV9 and TRBJ2-7; the D gene is possibly TRBD2 (5 bases). In DNA form, the CDR3 reads TGTGCCAGCAGCCTCCGGGAAGACTCCTCCTACGAGCAGTACTTC. Protein sequence: CASSLREDSSYEQYF.